The entry below describes one TCR beta chain. V was pared by 8 bases and J by 0 bases, with 10 bases of the junction left unmatched. Germline CDR1 and CDR2: SGHAT and FQNNGV. The CDR3 runs to 16 residues. A sample-barcoded 5' primer and a J-beta primer mix were used in a second PCR of about 7 to 12 cycles. TCRdb called the 5' RACE reads again in MiXCR, with one record for every CDR3 protein. The table shows roughly 1.4 million distinct CDR3 sequences, with roughly 60% occurring only once. These data are taken from a study of blood T cells in healthy people across ages. The chain is built from TRBV11-2 and TRBJ2-3; 8 bases agree with TRBD2. The clonotype comes from a man aged 18-30 years in good health. Sequenced: blood. The CDR3 loop reads CASSYRSGASTDTQYF. The CDR3 DNA is TGTGCCAGCTCCTATCGTAGCGGGGCTAGCACAGATACGCAGTATTTT. The complete variable domain, with remaining parts taken from reference TRBV11-2 and TRBJ2-3, reads EAGVAQSPRYKIIEKRQSVAFWCNPISGHATLYWYQQILGQGPKLLIQFQNNGVVDDSQLPKDRFSAERLKGVDSTLKIQPAKLEDSAVYLCASSYRSGASTDTQYFGPGTRLTVL.